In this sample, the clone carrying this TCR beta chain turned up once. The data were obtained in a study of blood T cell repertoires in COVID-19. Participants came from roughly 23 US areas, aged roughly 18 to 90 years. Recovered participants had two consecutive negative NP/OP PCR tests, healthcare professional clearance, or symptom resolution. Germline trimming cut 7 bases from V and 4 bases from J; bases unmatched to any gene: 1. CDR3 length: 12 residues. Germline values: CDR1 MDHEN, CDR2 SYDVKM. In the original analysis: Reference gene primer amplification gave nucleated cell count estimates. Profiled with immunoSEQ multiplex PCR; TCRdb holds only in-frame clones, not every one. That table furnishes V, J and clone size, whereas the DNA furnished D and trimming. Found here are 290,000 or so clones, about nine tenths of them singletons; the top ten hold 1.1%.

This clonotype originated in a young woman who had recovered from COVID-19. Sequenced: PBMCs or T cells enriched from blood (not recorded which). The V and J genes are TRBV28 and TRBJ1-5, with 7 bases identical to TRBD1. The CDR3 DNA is TGTGCCAGCAAGACAGGGAATCAGCCCCAGCATTTT. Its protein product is CASKTGNQPQHF.